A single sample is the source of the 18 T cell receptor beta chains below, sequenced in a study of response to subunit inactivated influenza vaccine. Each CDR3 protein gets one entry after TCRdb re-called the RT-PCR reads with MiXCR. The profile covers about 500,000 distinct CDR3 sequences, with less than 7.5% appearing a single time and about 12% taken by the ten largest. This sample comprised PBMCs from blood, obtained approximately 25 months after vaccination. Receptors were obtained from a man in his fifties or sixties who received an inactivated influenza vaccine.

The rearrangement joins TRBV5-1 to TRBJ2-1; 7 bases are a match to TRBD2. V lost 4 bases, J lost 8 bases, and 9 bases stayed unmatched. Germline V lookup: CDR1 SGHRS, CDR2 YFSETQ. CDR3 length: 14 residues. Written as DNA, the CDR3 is TGCGCCAGCAGCCCATGGACTAGTAACGATGAGCAGTTCTTC. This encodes CASSPWTSNDEQFF.

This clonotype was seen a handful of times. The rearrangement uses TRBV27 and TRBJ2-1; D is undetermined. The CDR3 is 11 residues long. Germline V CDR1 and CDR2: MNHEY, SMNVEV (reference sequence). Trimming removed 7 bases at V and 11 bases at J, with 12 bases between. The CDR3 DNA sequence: TGTGCCAGCACCTTTAGCATTAAGCAGTTCTTC. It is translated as CASTFSIKQFF.

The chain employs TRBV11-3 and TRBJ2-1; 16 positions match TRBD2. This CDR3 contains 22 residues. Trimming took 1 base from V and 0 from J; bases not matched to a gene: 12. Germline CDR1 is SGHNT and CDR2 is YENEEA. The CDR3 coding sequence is TGTGCCAGCAGCTTAGTGGTTGAGCCGGGACTAGCGGGAGGGCACTCCTACAATGAGCAGTTCTTC. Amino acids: CASSLVVEPGLAGGHSYNEQFF.

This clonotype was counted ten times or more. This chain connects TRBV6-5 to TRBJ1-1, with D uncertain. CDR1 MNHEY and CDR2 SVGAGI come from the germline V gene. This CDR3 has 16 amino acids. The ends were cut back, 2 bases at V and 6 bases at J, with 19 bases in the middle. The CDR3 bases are TGTGCCAGCAGTTACCAAAACAGATTAGTGGGCGCTGAAGCTTTCTTT. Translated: CASSYQNRLVGAEAFF.

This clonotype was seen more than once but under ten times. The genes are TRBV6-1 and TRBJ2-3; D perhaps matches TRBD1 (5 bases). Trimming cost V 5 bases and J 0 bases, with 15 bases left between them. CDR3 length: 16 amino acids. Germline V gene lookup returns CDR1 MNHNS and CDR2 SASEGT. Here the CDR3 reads CASSKRQSSSTDTQYF. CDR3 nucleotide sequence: TGTGCCAGCAGTAAACGACAGAGCTCTAGCACAGATACGCAGTATTTT.

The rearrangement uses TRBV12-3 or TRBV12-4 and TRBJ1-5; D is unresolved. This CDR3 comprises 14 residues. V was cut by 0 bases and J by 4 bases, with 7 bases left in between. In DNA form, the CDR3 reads TGTGCCAGCAGTTTAGCGATCGGGAATCAGCCCCAGCATTTT. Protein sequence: CASSLAIGNQPQHF.

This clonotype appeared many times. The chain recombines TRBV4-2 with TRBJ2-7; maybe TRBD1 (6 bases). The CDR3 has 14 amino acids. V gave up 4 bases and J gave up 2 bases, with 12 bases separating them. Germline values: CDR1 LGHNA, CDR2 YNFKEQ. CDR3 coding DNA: TGTGCCAGCAGCCCACGACAGGCCACCTACGAGCAGTACTTC. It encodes CASSPRQATYEQYF.

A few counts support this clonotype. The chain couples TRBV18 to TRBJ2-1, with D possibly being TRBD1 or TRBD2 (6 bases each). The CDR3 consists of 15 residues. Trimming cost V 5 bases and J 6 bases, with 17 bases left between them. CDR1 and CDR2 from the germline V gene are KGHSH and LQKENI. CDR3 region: CASSASGALGNEQFF. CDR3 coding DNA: TGTGCCAGCTCAGCGTCGGGGGCGCTAGGCAATGAGCAGTTCTTC.

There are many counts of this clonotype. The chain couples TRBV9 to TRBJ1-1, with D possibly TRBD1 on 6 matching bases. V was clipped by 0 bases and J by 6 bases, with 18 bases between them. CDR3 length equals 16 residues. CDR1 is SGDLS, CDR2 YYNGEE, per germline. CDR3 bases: TGTGCCAGCAGCGTAGGTGGGCAGGGGAGTTGGGCTGAAGCTTTCTTT. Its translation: CASSVGGQGSWAEAFF. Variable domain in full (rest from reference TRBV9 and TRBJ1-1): DSGVTQTPKHLITATGQRVTLRCSPRSGDLSVYWYQQSLDQGLQFLIQYYNGEERAKGNILERFSAQQFPDLHSELNLSSLELGDSALYFCASSVGGQGSWAEAFFGQGTRLTVV.

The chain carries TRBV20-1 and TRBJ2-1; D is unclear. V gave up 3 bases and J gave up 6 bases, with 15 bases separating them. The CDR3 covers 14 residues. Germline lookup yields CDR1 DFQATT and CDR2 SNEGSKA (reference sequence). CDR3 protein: CSASPAARANEQFF. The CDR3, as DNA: TGCAGTGCTAGCCCGGCTGCACGGGCCAATGAGCAGTTCTTC.

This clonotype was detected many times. The CDR3 bases are TGTGCCAGCAGCTCCCGGGACAGGGTTGAGCAGTACTTC. Translation gives CASSSRDRVEQYF. This chain connects TRBV7-6 to TRBJ2-7; TRBD1 matches 9 bases. The CDR3 runs to 13 residues. Germline V gives CDR1 SGHVS, CDR2 FNYEAQ. J lost 7 bases, V lost 4 bases, and 5 bases had no gene match.

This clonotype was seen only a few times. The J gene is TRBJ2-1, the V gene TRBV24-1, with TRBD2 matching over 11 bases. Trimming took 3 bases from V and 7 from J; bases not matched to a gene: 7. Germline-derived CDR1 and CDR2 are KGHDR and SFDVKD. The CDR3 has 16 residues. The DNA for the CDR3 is TGTGCCACCAGTGATCGGGGCTGGACTAGCGGGAATGAGCAGTTCTTC. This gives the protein CATSDRGWTSGNEQFF.

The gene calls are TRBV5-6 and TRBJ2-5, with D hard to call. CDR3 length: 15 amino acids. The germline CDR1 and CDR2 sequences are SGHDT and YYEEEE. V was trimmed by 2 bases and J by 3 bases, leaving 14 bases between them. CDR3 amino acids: CASSFIGDREETQYF. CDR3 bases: TGTGCCAGCAGCTTTATTGGGGATAGAGAAGAGACCCAGTACTTC.

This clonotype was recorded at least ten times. The CDR3 DNA sequence: TGTGCCAGCAGTTTGGGTTTAGGGCAGTTCTTC. Residues: CASSLGLGQFF. The chain couples TRBV12-3 or TRBV12-4 to TRBJ2-1; D is unresolved. V lost 3 bases and J 12 bases, leaving 9 bases between the germline ends. The CDR3 length is 11 residues.

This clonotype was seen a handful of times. The CDR3 DNA reads as TGCGCCAGCCGCGGGAGCGACCGGTACGAGCAGTACTTC. Amino acids: CASRGSDRYEQYF. The chain uses TRBV5-1 and TRBJ2-7; 7 positions match TRBD2. CDR1 and CDR2 (germline): SGHRS, YFSETQ. The CDR3 totals 13 residues. V shed 7 bases, J shed 4 bases, and the junction held 8 bases outside the gene matches.

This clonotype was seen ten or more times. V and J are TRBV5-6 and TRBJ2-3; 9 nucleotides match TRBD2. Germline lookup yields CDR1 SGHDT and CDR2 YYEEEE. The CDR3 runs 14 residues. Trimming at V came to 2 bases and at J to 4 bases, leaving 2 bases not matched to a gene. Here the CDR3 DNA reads TGTGCCAGCAGCTTAGTAGCGGGAGCAGATACGCAGTATTTT. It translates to CASSLVAGADTQYF.

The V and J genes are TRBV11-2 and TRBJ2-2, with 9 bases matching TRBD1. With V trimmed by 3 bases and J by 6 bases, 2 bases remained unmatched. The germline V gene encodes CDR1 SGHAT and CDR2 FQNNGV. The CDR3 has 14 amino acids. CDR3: CASSFGTGPGELFF. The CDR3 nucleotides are TGTGCCAGCAGCTTCGGGACAGGGCCCGGGGAGCTGTTTTTT.

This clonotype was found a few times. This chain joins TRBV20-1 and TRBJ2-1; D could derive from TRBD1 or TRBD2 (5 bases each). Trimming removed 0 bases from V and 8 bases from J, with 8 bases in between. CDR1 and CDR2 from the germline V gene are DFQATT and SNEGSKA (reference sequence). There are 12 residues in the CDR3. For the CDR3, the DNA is TGCAGTGCTAGAGAGGGGGTACATGAGCAGTTCTTC. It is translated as CSAREGVHEQFF.